This T cell receptor beta chain came from a study of identical twins. Study findings and constraints: The study drew conclusions from cross-sectional statistical analysis, not from following the same donors. Among monozygotic twins, out-of-frame TCR alpha sharing exceeded what models predicted.

All of the donors were Caucasians in good health. A remark on this clonotype: The target antigen is unknown.

In TCRdb, the 5' RACE reads were re-called with MiXCR into one record per CDR3 protein. The sample holds fewer than 250,000 distinct CDR3 sequences; around 7.6% are singletons and the top ten take under 6.5%. V shed 0 bases, J shed 4 bases, and the junction held 4 bases outside the gene matches. CDR3 length equals 16 residues. Germline values: CDR1 SGHNT, CDR2 YENEEA. In addition, the sample was reused for a study of yellow fever vaccine responses in identical twins.

Sequences were obtained from CD8+ T cells sorted from blood. This TCR was sampled from a woman younger than 30 in good health. The V and J genes are TRBV11-3 and TRBJ2-1; 9 nucleotides agree with TRBD2. The CDR3 DNA is TGTGCCAGCAGCTTAGATTCAGCGGGGGGTTACAATGAGCAGTTCTTC. This sequence encodes CASSLDSAGGYNEQFF.